The clone carrying this T cell receptor (beta chain) occurred many times. Its antigen is undetermined. The unsorted libraries were produced from 2 million PBMCs held at -80 C. The data derive from a study of neurological immune-mediated disorders. V gave up 6 bases and J gave up 2 bases, with 13 bases separating them. The CDR3 runs to 13 residues. In germline, CDR1 is SQVTM, CDR2 ANQGSEA. Regarding the study as a whole: Expanded clones shared no identical CDR3 amino acid sequences across subjects, which suggested private TCR-beta repertoires in all groups.

It was by 5'RACE with 10-nucleotide random UMIs that the cDNA was made. TCRdb fed the 5' RACE reads into MiXCR, producing one record per CDR3 protein. Altogether 40,000 to 45,000 distinct CDR3 sequences are present, 12% being singletons, with the ten largest covering 0.95% to 1.5%. The V and J genes are TRBV29-1 and TRBJ1-1; D gene unclear. Source material: PBMCs. The receptor comes from a female donor in good health. This CDR3 reads CSVSHSPNTEAFF. DNA of the CDR3: TGCAGCGTCTCGCATTCACCCAACACTGAAGCTTTCTTT.